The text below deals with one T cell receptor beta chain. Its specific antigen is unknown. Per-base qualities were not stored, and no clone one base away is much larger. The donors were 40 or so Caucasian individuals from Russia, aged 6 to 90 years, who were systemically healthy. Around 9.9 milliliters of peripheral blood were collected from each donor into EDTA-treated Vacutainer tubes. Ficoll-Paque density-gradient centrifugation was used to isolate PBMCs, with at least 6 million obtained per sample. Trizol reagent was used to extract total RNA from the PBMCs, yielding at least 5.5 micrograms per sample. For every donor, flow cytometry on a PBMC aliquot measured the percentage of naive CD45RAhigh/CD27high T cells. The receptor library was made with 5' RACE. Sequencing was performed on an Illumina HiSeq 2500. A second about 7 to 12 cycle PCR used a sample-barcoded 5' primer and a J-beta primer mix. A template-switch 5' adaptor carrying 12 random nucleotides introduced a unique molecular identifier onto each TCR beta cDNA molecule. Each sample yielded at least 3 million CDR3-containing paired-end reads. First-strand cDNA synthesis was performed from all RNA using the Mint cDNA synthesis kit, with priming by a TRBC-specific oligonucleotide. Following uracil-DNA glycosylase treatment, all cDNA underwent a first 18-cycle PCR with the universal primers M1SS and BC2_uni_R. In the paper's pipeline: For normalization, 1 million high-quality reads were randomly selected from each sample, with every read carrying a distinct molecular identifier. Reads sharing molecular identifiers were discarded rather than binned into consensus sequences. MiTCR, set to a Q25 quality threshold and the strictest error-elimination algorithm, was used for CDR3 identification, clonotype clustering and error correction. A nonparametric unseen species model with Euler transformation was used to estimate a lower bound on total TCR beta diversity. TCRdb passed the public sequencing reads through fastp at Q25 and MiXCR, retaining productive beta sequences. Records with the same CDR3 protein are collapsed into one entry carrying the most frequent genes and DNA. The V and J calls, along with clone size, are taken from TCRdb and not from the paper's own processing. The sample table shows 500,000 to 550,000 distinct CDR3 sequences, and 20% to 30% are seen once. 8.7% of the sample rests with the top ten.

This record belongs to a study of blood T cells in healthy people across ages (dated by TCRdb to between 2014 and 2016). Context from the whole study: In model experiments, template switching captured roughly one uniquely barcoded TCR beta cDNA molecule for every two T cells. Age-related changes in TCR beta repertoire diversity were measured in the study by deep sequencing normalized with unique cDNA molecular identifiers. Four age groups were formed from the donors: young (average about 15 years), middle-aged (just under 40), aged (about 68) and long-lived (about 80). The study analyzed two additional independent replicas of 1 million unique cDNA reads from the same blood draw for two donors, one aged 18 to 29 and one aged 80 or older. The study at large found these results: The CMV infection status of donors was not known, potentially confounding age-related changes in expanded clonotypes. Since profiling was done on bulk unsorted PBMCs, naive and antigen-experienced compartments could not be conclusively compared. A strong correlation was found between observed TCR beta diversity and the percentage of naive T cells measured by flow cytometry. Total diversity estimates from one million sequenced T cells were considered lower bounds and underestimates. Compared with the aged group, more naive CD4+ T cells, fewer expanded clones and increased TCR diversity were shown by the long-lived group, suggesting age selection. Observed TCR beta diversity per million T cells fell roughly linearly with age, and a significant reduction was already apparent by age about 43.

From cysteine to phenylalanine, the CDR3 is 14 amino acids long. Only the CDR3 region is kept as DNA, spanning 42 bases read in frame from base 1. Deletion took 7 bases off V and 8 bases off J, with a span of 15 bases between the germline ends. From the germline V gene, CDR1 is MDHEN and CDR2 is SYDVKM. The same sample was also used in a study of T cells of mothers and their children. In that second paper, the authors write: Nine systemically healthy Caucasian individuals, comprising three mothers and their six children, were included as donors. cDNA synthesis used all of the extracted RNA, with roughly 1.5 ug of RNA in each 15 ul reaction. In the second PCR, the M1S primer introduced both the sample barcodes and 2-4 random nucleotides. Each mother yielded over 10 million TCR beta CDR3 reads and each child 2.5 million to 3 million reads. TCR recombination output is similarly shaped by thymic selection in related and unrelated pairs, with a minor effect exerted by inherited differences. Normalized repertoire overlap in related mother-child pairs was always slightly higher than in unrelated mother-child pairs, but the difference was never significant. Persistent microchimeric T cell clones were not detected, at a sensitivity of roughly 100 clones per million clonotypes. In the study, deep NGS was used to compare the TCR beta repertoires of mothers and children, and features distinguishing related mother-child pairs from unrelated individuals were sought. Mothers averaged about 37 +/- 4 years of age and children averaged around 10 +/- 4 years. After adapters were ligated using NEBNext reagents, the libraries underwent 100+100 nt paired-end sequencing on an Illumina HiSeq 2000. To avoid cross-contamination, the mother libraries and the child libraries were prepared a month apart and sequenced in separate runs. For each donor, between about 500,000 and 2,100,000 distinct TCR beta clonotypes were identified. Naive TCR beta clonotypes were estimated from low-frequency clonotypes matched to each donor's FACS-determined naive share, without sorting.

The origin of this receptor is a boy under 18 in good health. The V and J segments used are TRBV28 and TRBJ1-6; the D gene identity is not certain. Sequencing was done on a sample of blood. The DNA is TGTGCCAGCAATCCAATAAGGGCCCATTCACCCCTCCACTTT. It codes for CASNPIRAHSPLHF.